What follows are 14 T cell receptor beta chains derived from one specimen sequenced in a study of T cell responses to AZD1222 COVID-19 vaccine. Assay: immunoSEQ multiplex PCR; the TCRdb copy retains only in-frame clones and omits some. The sample carries more than 100,000 clones, 91% recorded once. The specimen comprised peripheral blood, sampled on day 0 of AZD1222 vaccination. The source of these receptors is an adult in good health.

The rearrangement uses TRBV19 and TRBJ1-2; D might be TRBD1 (5 bases). The CDR3 is made up of 15 amino acids. Germline assignment: CDR1 LNHDA and CDR2 SQIVND (reference sequence). V lost 3 bases and J 1 base, leaving 12 bases between the germline ends. The CDR3 here is CASSIRGPFNYGYTF. The CDR3 bases are TGTGCCAGTAGTATTCGGGGCCCTTTTAACTATGGCTACACCTTC.

This sequence joins TRBV7-9 and TRBJ1-2; 8 nucleotides align to TRBD1. The germline V gene has CDR1 SEHNR and CDR2 FQNEAQ (reference sequence). The CDR3 is 17 residues long. Trimming removed 4 bases from V and 7 bases from J; junction bases left unmatched: 17. CDR3 nucleotides: TGTGCCAGCAGCTCCTTTGGACAGGGAGAAATCTTTCGTGGCTACACCTTC. Translated, it gives CASSSFGQGEIFRGYTF. Looking up the rest from reference TRBV7-9 and TRBJ1-2 gives the full variable domain: DTGVSQNPRHKITKRGQNVTFRCDPISEHNRLYWYRQTLGQGPEFLTYFQNEAQLEKSRLLSDRFSAERPKGSFSTLEIQRTEQGDSAMYLCASSSFGQGEIFRGYTFGSGTRLTVV.

This sequence joins TRBV7-2 and TRBJ1-5; tentative D call: TRBD1 (6 bases). In germline, CDR1 is SGHTA, CDR2 FQGNSA. This CDR3 is built from 14 residues. The V and J ends lost 7 bases and 9 bases respectively, with 19 bases between them. In DNA, the CDR3 is TGTGCCAGCACGCCAGGGGCTCGGGGAACGCCCCAGCATTTT. It encodes CASTPGARGTPQHF.

The V gene is TRBV4-2, the J gene TRBJ2-3; 7 bases fit TRBD2. Germline CDR1 and CDR2: LGHNA and YNFKEQ. The trim removed 4 bases at V and 2 bases at J, leaving 9 bases unmatched. CDR3 length: 16 amino acids. The CDR3 nucleotides read TGTGCCAGCAGCCGCGGACTAGGGTCCCTCACAGATACGCAGTATTTT. Amino acids: CASSRGLGSLTDTQYF.

This chain joins TRBV28 and TRBJ1-3, with a weak D call TRBD1 (5 bases). Germline V lookup: CDR1 MDHEN, CDR2 SYDVKM. The V and J ends lost 6 bases and 12 bases respectively, with 15 bases between them. The CDR3 is 12 residues long. The CDR3 bases are TGTGCCAGCAGGAGGGACCCCTACAACATATATTTT. Translated, it gives CASRRDPYNIYF.

Only one count was recorded for this clone. This chain connects TRBV5-1 to TRBJ2-7; 7 bases map to TRBD2. The CDR3 is 14 amino acids. The V gene's germline CDR1 is SGHRS and CDR2 YFSETQ. The V segment lost 0 bases and the J segment 1 base; nucleotides outside the gene matches: 1. CDR3 protein: CASSLASGSYEQYF. CDR3 coding DNA: TGCGCCAGCAGCTTGGCTAGCGGATCCTACGAGCAGTACTTC. Full variable domain (rest looked up from reference TRBV5-1 and TRBJ2-7): KAGVTQTPRYLIKTRGQQVTLSCSPISGHRSVSWYQQTPGQGLQFLFEYFSETQRNKGNFPGRFSGRQFSNSRSEMNVSTLELGDSALYLCASSLASGSYEQYFGPGTRLTVT.

The V gene is TRBV7-2, the J gene TRBJ2-7, with 13 bases lining up with TRBD2. This CDR3 region has 15 residues. Germline lookup yields CDR1 SGHTA and CDR2 FQGNSA. J lost 2 bases, V lost 4 bases, and 2 bases had no gene match. CDR3 protein: CASSWGTSGTYEQYF. The CDR3 DNA reads as TGTGCCAGCAGCTGGGGGACTAGCGGGACCTACGAGCAGTACTTC.

The V call is TRBV28, the J call TRBJ1-2; 7 positions match TRBD1. Germline assignment: CDR1 MDHEN and CDR2 SYDVKM. J lost 6 bases, V lost 5 bases, and 6 bases had no gene match. The CDR3 consists of 13 residues. In nucleotides, the CDR3 is TGTGCCAGCAGTCCGCCCACAGGGGATGGCTACACCTTC. Translation gives CASSPPTGDGYTF.

V gene TRBV19 combines with J gene TRBJ2-3; weak D call: TRBD2 (6 bases). The CDR3 consists of 13 residues. Trimming shortened V by 5 bases and J by 3 bases, and 9 bases separated the two germline ends. Germline CDR1 and CDR2: LNHDA and SQIVND (reference sequence). In DNA form, the CDR3 reads TGTGCCAGTAGTTCGACTAGGACAGATACGCAGTATTTT. As protein: CASSSTRTDTQYF.

The chain joins TRBV3-1 (or the pseudogene TRBV3-2) to TRBJ2-1, with 9 bases aligning to TRBD2. The CDR3 extends over 12 amino acids. V shed 2 bases and J 13 bases; nucleotides not matched to a gene: 3. Per the germline V gene, CDR1 is LGHDT and CDR2 is YNNKEL (reference sequence). CDR3 in amino acids: CASSQRLAEQFF. The CDR3 nucleotides read TGTGCCAGCAGCCAAAGACTAGCGGAACAGTTCTTC.

The chain employs TRBV10-3 and TRBJ2-7; D is possibly TRBD1 (6 bases). V lost 4 bases and J 2 bases, leaving 15 bases between the germline ends. The CDR3 consists of 15 residues. Germline V gene data show CDR1 as ENHRY and CDR2 as SYGVKD. The CDR3 nucleotides are TGTGCCATCAGTGTCTCTCCGGACAGAGCCTACGAGCAGTACTTC. Translated: CAISVSPDRAYEQYF.

V gene TRBV18 combines with J gene TRBJ2-1; D not certain. Trimming took 3 bases from V and 4 from J, leaving 16 bases between them. Germline loops: CDR1 KGHSH, CDR2 LQKENI. This CDR3 has 16 amino acids. DNA for the CDR3: TGTGCCAGCTCACCTCGTTGGACGGAGCTTTACAATGAGCAGTTCTTC. Protein product: CASSPRWTELYNEQFF. Full variable domain (rest looked up from reference TRBV18 and TRBJ2-1): NAGVMQNPRHLVRRRGQEARLRCSPMKGHSHVYWYRQLPEEGLKFMVYLQKENIIDESGMPKERFSAEFPKEGPSILRIQQVVRGDSAAYFCASSPRWTELYNEQFFGPGTRLTVL.

The chain joins TRBV7-9 to TRBJ2-7, with TRBD2 as a possible D gene (6 bases). Trimming stripped 0 bases from V and 5 bases from J, with 20 bases between. Per germline, CDR1 SEHNR and CDR2 FQNEAQ (reference sequence). The CDR3 length is 17 residues. As DNA, the CDR3 is TGTGCCAGCAGCTTAGCGTTGAGAGGGGCCGGAGGGAACGAGCAGTACTTC. Protein: CASSLALRGAGGNEQYF.

The J gene is TRBJ2-3, the V gene TRBV19; D remains unclear. This CDR3 region has 13 residues. The V gene's germline CDR1 is LNHDA and CDR2 SQIVND (reference sequence). V lost 3 bases and J 6 bases, leaving 10 bases between the germline ends. The chain's CDR3 is CASSMATGDTQYF. CDR3 sequence (DNA): TGTGCCAGTAGTATGGCGACCGGGGATACGCAGTATTTT.